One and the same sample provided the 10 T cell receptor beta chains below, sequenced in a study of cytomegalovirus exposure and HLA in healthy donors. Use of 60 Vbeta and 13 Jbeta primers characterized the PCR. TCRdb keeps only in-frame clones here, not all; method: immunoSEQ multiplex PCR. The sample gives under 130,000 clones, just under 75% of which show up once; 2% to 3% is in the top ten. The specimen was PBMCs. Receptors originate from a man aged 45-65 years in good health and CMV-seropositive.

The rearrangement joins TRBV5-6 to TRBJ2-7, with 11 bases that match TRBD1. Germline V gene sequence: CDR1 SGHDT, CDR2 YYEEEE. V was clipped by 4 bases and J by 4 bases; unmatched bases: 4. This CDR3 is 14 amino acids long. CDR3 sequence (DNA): TGTGCCAGCAGCATGGACAGGGGGCGATACGAGCAGTACTTC. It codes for CASSMDRGRYEQYF.

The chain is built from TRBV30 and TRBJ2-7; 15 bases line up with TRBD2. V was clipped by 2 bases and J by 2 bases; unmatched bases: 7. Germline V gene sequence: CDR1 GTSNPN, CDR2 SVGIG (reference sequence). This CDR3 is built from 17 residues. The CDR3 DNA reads TGTGCCTGGAGTCCGCCTAGGACTAGCGGGAGGGCCTACGAGCAGTACTTC. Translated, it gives CAWSPPRTSGRAYEQYF.

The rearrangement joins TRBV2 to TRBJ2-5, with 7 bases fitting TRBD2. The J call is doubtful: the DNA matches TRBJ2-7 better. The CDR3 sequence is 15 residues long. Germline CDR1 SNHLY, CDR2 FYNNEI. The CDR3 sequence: CASSERVAGSYEQYF. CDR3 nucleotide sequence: TGTGCCAGCAGTGAAAGGGTAGCGGGCTCCTACGAGCAGTACTTC.

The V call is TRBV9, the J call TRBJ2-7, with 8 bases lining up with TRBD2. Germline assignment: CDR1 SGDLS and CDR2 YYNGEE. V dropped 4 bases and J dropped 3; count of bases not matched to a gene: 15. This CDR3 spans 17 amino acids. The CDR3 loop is CASSPLPRGLDLYEQYF. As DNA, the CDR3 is TGTGCCAGCAGCCCCCTCCCTCGGGGACTAGACCTCTACGAGCAGTACTTC.

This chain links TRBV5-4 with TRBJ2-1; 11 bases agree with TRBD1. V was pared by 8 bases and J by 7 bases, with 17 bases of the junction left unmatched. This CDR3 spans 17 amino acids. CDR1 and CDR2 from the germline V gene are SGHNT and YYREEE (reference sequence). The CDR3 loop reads CASTGKGGQGARNEQFF. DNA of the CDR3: TGTGCCAGTACGGGAAAGGGAGGACAGGGGGCGCGGAATGAGCAGTTCTTC.

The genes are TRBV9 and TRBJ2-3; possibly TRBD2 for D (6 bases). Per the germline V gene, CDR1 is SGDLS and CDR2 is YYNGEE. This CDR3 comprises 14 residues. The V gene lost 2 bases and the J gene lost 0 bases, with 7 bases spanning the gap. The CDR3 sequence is CASSVGGSTDTQYF. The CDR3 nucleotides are TGTGCCAGCAGCGTTGGAGGGAGCACAGATACGCAGTATTTT. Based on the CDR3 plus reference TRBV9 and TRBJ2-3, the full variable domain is DSGVTQTPKHLITATGQRVTLRCSPRSGDLSVYWYQQSLDQGLQFLIQYYNGEERAKGNILERFSAQQFPDLHSELNLSSLELGDSALYFCASSVGGSTDTQYFGPGTRLTVL.

The CDR3 sequence is CASSSGVGDTQYF. As DNA, the CDR3 is TGTGCCAGCAGCTCCGGGGTGGGGGATACGCAGTATTTT. The chain carries TRBV9 and TRBJ2-3, with a possible D match to TRBD2 (5 bases). V lost 4 bases and J lost 6, with 12 bases in between. In germline, CDR1 is SGDLS, CDR2 YYNGEE. The CDR3 runs 13 residues.

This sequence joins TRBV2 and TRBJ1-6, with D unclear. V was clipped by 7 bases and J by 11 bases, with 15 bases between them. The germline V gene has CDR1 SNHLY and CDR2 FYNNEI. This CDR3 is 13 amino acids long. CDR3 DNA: TGTGCCAGCAAGAAGGACTTATGGACACCCCTCCACTTT. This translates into CASKKDLWTPLHF.

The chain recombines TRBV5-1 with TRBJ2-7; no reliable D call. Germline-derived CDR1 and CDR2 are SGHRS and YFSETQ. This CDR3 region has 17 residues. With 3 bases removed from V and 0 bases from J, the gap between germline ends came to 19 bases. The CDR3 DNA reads TGCGCCAGCAGCTACCGAGGCAGCGTTATGAGCTCCTACGAGCAGTACTTC. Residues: CASSYRGSVMSSYEQYF.

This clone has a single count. This CDR3 reads CASSHPRPGNTIYF. For the CDR3, the DNA is TGTGCCAGTAGTCATCCCAGGCCAGGGAACACCATATATTTT. This chain connects TRBV19 to TRBJ1-3; D possibly corresponds to TRBD1 (5 bases). This CDR3 is built from 14 residues. CDR1 and CDR2 from the germline V gene are LNHDA and SQIVND (reference sequence). With 5 bases removed from V and 7 bases from J, the gap between germline ends came to 15 bases.